The 25 T cell receptor beta chains below come from one sample, sequenced in a study of Graves' ophthalmopathy and Graves' hyperthyroidism. The study amplified TCR beta CDR3 regions using RNA transcripts. The library came from an HTBI-primed first-round RT-PCR and a second-round multiplex PCR. TCRdb re-called the multiplex PCR reads with MiXCR, one entry per CDR3 protein. Of hundreds of thousands of distinct CDR3 sequences listed, less than 20% are singletons. Sequenced sample: peripheral blood. The receptors were gathered from a woman between 18 and 29 years old with stable Graves' hyperthyroidism.

This clonotype was found many times. This chain connects TRBV20-1 to TRBJ2-7; D is perhaps TRBD1 (6 bases). V shed 3 bases and J shed 6 bases, with 15 bases lying between them. CDR3 length: 13 amino acids. Per the germline V gene, CDR1 is DFQATT and CDR2 is SNEGSKA (reference sequence). CDR3 loop: CSASVGAVGEQYF. Here the CDR3 DNA reads TGCAGTGCTAGTGTGGGGGCAGTCGGCGAGCAGTACTTC.

The V and J genes are TRBV6-5 and TRBJ2-5; D may be TRBD1 (5 bases). Germline CDR1 is MNHEY and CDR2 is SVGAGI. Trimming left V 0 bases short and J 0 bases short, with 11 bases between. The CDR3 loop spans 16 amino acids. The CDR3, as DNA: TGTGCCAGCAGTTACTCGATACCAGGGCACCAAGAGACCCAGTACTTC. The encoded protein is CASSYSIPGHQETQYF.

This clonotype appeared many times. The rearrangement uses TRBV2 and TRBJ1-2; 11 positions agree with TRBD1. The V gene's germline CDR1 is SNHLY and CDR2 FYNNEI. Trimming removed 5 bases from V and 4 bases from J; junction bases left unmatched: 9. The CDR3 covers 16 residues. In nucleotides, the CDR3 is TGTGCCAGCAGTCGGGACCGAGGGACAGGGGGCTATGGCTACACCTTC. Its translation: CASSRDRGTGGYGYTF.

Points on this clonotype: A single base separates this from a much larger clone, so it may be a read error. The chain combines TRBV15 with TRBJ2-7, with D perhaps being TRBD1 or TRBD2 (6 bases each). This CDR3 is built from 15 residues. Germline lookup yields CDR1 LNHNV and CDR2 YYDKDF (reference sequence). The CDR3 sequence: CATSRVERGAYELYF. CDR3 sequence (DNA): TGTGCCACCAGCAGAGTAGAGAGGGGGGCTTACGAGCTGTACTTC.

This clonotype showed up just once. V and J are TRBV4-2 and TRBJ1-2; no clear D gene. V was trimmed by 7 bases and J by 5 bases, leaving 11 bases between them. The CDR3 is 12 amino acids. Germline assignment: CDR1 LGHNA and CDR2 YNFKEQ. CDR3 sequence (DNA): TGTGCCAGCACTGCTCCGGGGTATGGCTACACCTTC. This gives the protein CASTAPGYGYTF.

This clonotype occurred many times. The chain links TRBV12-3 or TRBV12-4 to TRBJ1-5, with TRBD1 identical over 7 bases. The CDR3 sequence is 15 residues long. After removal of 5 bases from V and 3 bases from J, the junction contained 7 bases not matched to a gene. The DNA for the CDR3 is TGTGCCAGCAGTCCCGGGACAGCACTCAATCAGCCCCAGCATTTT. Translation: CASSPGTALNQPQHF.

This rearrangement joins TRBV27 to TRBJ2-7; D is possibly TRBD1 or TRBD2 (6 bases each). The J call may be wrong; the DNA end is better matched by TRBJ2-5. CDR3 length: 14 residues. Germline V gives CDR1 MNHEY, CDR2 SMNVEV (reference sequence). The CDR3 region has the DNA TGTGCCAGCAGACGGGGGCCGGGAGAAGAGACCCAGTACTTC. Residues: CASRRGPGEETQYF.

This clonotype was counted between two and nine times. For the CDR3, the DNA is TGTGCCAGCAGCTCCGGGACAACCAAAAGAAATTCACCCCTCCACTTT. It is translated as CASSSGTTKRNSPLHF. The rearrangement uses TRBV11-1 and TRBJ1-6; TRBD1 might be the D (6 bases). This CDR3 spans 16 amino acids. V was shortened by 4 bases and J by 7 bases, with 17 bases between the two germline ends. The germline V gene encodes CDR1 SGHAT and CDR2 FQDESV (reference sequence).

This clonotype was detected ten times or more. The chain links TRBV7-2 to TRBJ1-2; no reliable D call. CDR3 length: 12 residues. Germline V gene sequence: CDR1 SGHTA, CDR2 FQGNSA. V lost 1 base and J lost 8, with 8 bases in between. The CDR3 nucleotides read TGTGCCAGCAGCTTAGGGATGGTCGGCTACACCTTC. Amino acid sequence: CASSLGMVGYTF.

The V and J genes are TRBV3-1 and TRBJ2-7; 9 bases line up with TRBD1. The CDR3 is 14 amino acids. The ends lost 5 bases at V and 7 bases at J; junction bases unmatched: 9. Per germline, CDR1 LGHDT and CDR2 YNNKEL (reference sequence). CDR3 in amino acids: CASSYQQGALEQYF. CDR3 nucleotide sequence: TGTGCCAGCAGCTACCAACAGGGGGCGCTTGAGCAGTACTTC.

In this sample, this clonotype turned up many times. The chain combines TRBV19 with TRBJ1-5; D remains ambiguous. This CDR3 region has 13 residues. Trimming removed 7 bases from V and 6 bases from J, with 13 bases in between. Germline V CDR1 and CDR2: LNHDA, SQIVND (reference sequence). This CDR3 reads CASTLGRGQPQHF. DNA for the CDR3: TGTGCCAGTACATTAGGGAGAGGTCAGCCCCAGCATTTT. Drawing the rest from reference TRBV19 and TRBJ1-5, the complete variable domain is DGGITQSPKYLFRKEGQNVTLSCEQNLNHDAMYWYRQDPGQGLRLIYYSQIVNDFQKGDIAEGYSVSREKKESFPLTVTSAQKNPTAFYLCASTLGRGQPQHFGDGTRLSIL.

This clonotype was detected ten times or more. J is TRBJ1-2 and V is TRBV19, with D unclear. There are 15 residues in the CDR3. Trimming cost V 8 bases and J 8 bases, with 24 bases left between them. Germline lookup yields CDR1 LNHDA and CDR2 SQIVND (reference sequence). This chain's CDR3 is CASSLPPGSRWGYTF. The CDR3 DNA is TGTGCCAGTTCTCTACCCCCTGGGTCTCGGTGGGGCTACACCTTC.

A remark on this clonotype: A much larger clonotype is one base distant, so this may be a read error. The chain has TRBV7-2 and TRBJ2-2, with 10 bases that match TRBD2. The CDR3 is 15 amino acids. Germline lookup yields CDR1 SGHTA and CDR2 FQGNSA. The CDR3 DNA reads TGTGCCAGCAGCCTGGGACTAGCGAACACCGGGGAGCTGTGTTTT. Protein: CASSLGLANTGELCF. The full variable domain, with the rest looked up from reference TRBV7-2 and TRBJ2-2, is GAGVSQSPSNKVTEKGKDVELRCDPISGHTALYWYRQSLGQGLEFLIYFQGNSAPDKSGLPSDRFSAERTGGSVSTLTIQRTQQEDSAVYLCASSLGLANTGELCFGEGSRLTVL.

There are many counts of this clonotype. The rearrangement uses TRBV6-2 or TRBV6-3 and TRBJ2-2; 7 nucleotides agree with TRBD2. The length of the CDR3 is 15 residues. Germline CDR1 and CDR2: MNHEY and SVGEGT. The V gene end was trimmed by 4 bases and the J gene end by 5 bases; junction bases not matched to a gene: 7. The chain's CDR3 is CASSSGLSGTGELFF. CDR3 DNA sequence: TGTGCCAGCAGTTCGGGACTATCGGGTACCGGGGAGCTGTTTTTT.

This clonotype appeared many times. The rearrangement uses TRBV5-5 and TRBJ1-1; D uncertain. Germline CDR1 SGHKS, CDR2 YYEKEE (reference sequence). V lost 0 bases and J lost 1, with 13 bases in between. This CDR3 spans 16 amino acids. The CDR3 DNA follows: TGTGCCAGCAGCTTGGCCGGTTGGTCCCCGAACACTGAAGCTTTCTTT. Amino acids: CASSLAGWSPNTEAFF. Supplemented by reference TRBV5-5 and TRBJ1-1, the full variable domain reads DAGVTQSPTHLIKTRGQQVTLRCSPISGHKSVSWYQQVLGQGPQFIFQYYEKEERGRGNFPDRFSARQFPNYSSELNVNALLLGDSALYLCASSLAGWSPNTEAFFGQGTRLTVV.

This clonotype was counted ten times or more. The chain joins TRBV19 to TRBJ2-5, with D tentatively TRBD2 (5 bases). With 5 bases removed from V and 1 base from J, the gap between germline ends came to 14 bases. Germline V gene lookup returns CDR1 LNHDA and CDR2 SQIVND (reference sequence). The length of the CDR3 is 15 residues. CDR3 in DNA: TGTGCCAGTAGTTTTCCGGGAAACCCCCAAGAGACCCAGTACTTC. Translated, it gives CASSFPGNPQETQYF.

In this sample, this clonotype turned up many times. The rearrangement links TRBV20-1 to TRBJ2-5, with 8 bases that match TRBD2. The germline V gene has CDR1 DFQATT and CDR2 SNEGSKA (reference sequence). The CDR3 is 14 residues long. V shed 4 bases and J 2 bases; nucleotides not matched to a gene: 6. The CDR3 reads CSATLAGHQETQYF. In DNA form, the CDR3 reads TGCAGTGCTACCCTAGCGGGCCATCAAGAGACCCAGTACTTC.

The rearrangement uses TRBV2 and TRBJ2-7; D may be TRBD1 (5 bases). Looked up from germline, CDR1 is SNHLY and CDR2 is FYNNEI. CDR3 length: 11 amino acids. V lost 7 bases and J lost 5, with 9 bases in between. CDR3 protein: CASIGVHEQYF. DNA of the CDR3: TGTGCCAGCATAGGGGTCCACGAGCAGTACTTC.

This clonotype was recorded many times. The V gene is TRBV19, the J gene TRBJ1-5, with a tentative D call TRBD1 (5 bases). V lost 3 bases, J lost 3 bases, and 15 bases lay in between. The germline CDR1 and CDR2 sequences are LNHDA and SQIVND (reference sequence). There are 16 residues in the CDR3. CDR3 coding DNA: TGTGCCAGTAGTATCCGGGGCACCCGGGCCAATCAGCCCCAGCATTTT. Protein product: CASSIRGTRANQPQHF.

This clonotype was seen many times. The rearrangement uses TRBV24-1 and TRBJ2-2; no firm D call. Germline values: CDR1 KGHDR, CDR2 SFDVKD. The CDR3 runs 16 residues. The V gene lost 5 bases and the J gene lost 3 bases, with 15 bases spanning the gap. In DNA, the CDR3 is TGTGCCACCAGTGTTGGTCCTCTCTCATACACCGGGGAGCTGTTTTTT. Its translation is CATSVGPLSYTGELFF.

This clonotype was observed at least ten times. This sequence joins TRBV2 and TRBJ2-5; tentative D call: TRBD1 (6 bases). Trimming stripped 8 bases from V and 1 base from J, with 17 bases between. The CDR3 has 15 residues. Germline CDR1 is SNHLY and CDR2 is FYNNEI. The CDR3 reads CASSLTGTTQETQYF. For the CDR3, the DNA is TGTGCCAGCTCCCTTACCGGGACAACCCAAGAGACCCAGTACTTC.

This clonotype was found many times. J is TRBJ2-2 and V is TRBV6-1; D call uncertain. With 6 bases removed from V and 8 bases from J, the gap between germline ends came to 10 bases. The CDR3 runs 12 residues. Germline lookup yields CDR1 MNHNS and CDR2 SASEGT. The CDR3 sequence: CASRPLGGELFF. The CDR3 DNA sequence: TGTGCCAGCAGGCCCCTGGGGGGGGAGCTGTTTTTT.

This clonotype came up many times. The chain has TRBV12-3 or TRBV12-4 and TRBJ2-7; maybe TRBD2 (5 bases). V dropped 5 bases and J dropped 2 bases, with 16 bases sitting between them. The CDR3 covers 15 residues. DNA for the CDR3: TGTGCCAGCAGTCTCGTCCCGGGGAGCCCCTACGAGCAGTACTTC. As protein: CASSLVPGSPYEQYF.

The CDR3 loop reads CASSQGAGGINQPQHF. Written as DNA, the CDR3 is TGTGCCAGCAGCCAAGGGGCAGGGGGGATAAATCAGCCCCAGCATTTT. This chain connects TRBV3-1 to TRBJ1-5; TRBD1 matches at 7 bases. CDR3 length: 16 residues. Germline V lookup: CDR1 LGHDT, CDR2 YNNKEL (reference sequence). The V segment lost 1 base and the J segment 4 bases; nucleotides outside the gene matches: 7. Drawing the rest from reference TRBV3-1 and TRBJ1-5, the complete variable domain is DTAVSQTPKYLVTQMGNDKSIKCEQNLGHDTMYWYKQDSKKFLKIMFSYNNKELIINETVPNRFSPKSPDKAHLNLHINSLELGDSAVYFCASSQGAGGINQPQHFGDGTRLSIL.

This clonotype was observed at least ten times. This chain links TRBV7-8 with TRBJ2-7; D gene ambiguous. Germline V gene lookup returns CDR1 SGHVS and CDR2 FQNEAQ. The CDR3 spans 14 residues. Trimming left V 4 bases short and J 5 bases short, with 15 bases between. The CDR3 DNA reads TGTGCCAGCAGCTCTGAGACGCCTAAGGACGAGCAGTACTTC. Protein: CASSSETPKDEQYF.